This entry is about one T cell receptor (beta chain). Its antigen is currently not known. No clone much larger than this one lies a single base away; base qualities are absent. V loses 6 bases of germline sequence and J loses 4 bases, and the interval between the two ends is 21 bases. CDR1 and CDR2, per the germline V gene, are SGHVS and FQNEAQ. Measured from the cysteine to the phenylalanine, the CDR3 is 16 residues long. Just the 48-base CDR3 DNA is kept, in frame starting at base 1. Participants in the prospective study were enrolled through a virtual design, were aged roughly 18 to 100 years, and lived in approximately 25 United States geographic areas. To assign participants to cohorts, the prospective study relied on clinical history that participants themselves reported in a screening survey and a study questionnaire. Recovered participants in ImmuneRACE Cohort 3 were defined as having two consecutive negative NP/OP PCR tests, clearance from a healthcare professional, or resolution of symptoms. Each participant in the prospective study had whole blood, serum and a nasopharyngeal or oropharyngeal swab collected by mobile phlebotomists. Additional blood draws and questionnaires over an approximately 2-month period could optionally be provided by prospective study participants. Blood samples from the prospective study were shipped frozen or at room temperature prior to DNA extraction.

The sample originates from a study of blood T cell repertoires in COVID-19 (TCRdb year 2020). Some background on the complete study: Samples covering the acute and convalescent phases of COVID-19 were provided by collaborators in the United States, Italy and Spain. The sample metadata nearly always contained a de-identified subject ID, COVID-19 status, age in years and sex. The material from the prospective study consisted of cDNA or gDNA derived from T cells, B-cell-depleted T cells, or PBMCs. The dataset comprised deeply sampled blood TCRbeta repertoires from subjects exposed to, actively infected with, or recovered from COVID-19. Samples were obtained from the ongoing ImmuneRACE study (first 160 participants) and from roughly 1,300 subjects provided by 6 global collaborators. The repertoires were released in a freely available public database meant as a resource for research on the immune response to SARS-CoV-2. Where HLA class I and class II types were available, the types were taken from metadata supplied by the sample provider, not from assay-based typing. Study-wide conclusions, independent of this receptor: Clinical and demographic metadata were provided uncurated, with the amount varying by source and participant.

TCRbeta CDR3 regions were amplified from genomic DNA by means of the immunoSEQ Assay, a bias-controlled multiplex PCR. As for the authors' bioinformatics: The number of nucleated cells in each sample was estimated by amplification of reference gene primers within the assay. To quantify the absolute abundance of each unique TCRbeta CDR3 rearrangement, sequence reads were collapsed and filtered. Productive Simpson clonality was computed per sample as the square root of Simpson's diversity index over productive rearrangements. What TCRdb holds here is the immuneACCESS table cut down to in-frame rearrangements. Part of the clones is not present; checked against another copy, under half of the missing clones reflect an unresolved V gene, and the others are unexplained. V and J calls and clone size are as listed in that table; D and trimming were resolved from the DNA. This sample holds around 180,000 clones; 84% were observed only once. In total, the top ten clones hold approximately 12% of the sample.

This clonotype originated in a man between 50 and 59 years old who had recovered from COVID-19. This receptor chain uses TRBV7-8 and TRBJ1-1; the best D guess is TRBD1, with 5 bases matching. Sequencing input: PBMCs or T cells enriched from blood (not recorded which). The CDR3 here reads CASRDTEFIIGTEAFF. The nucleotides read TGTGCCAGCAGGGACACGGAGTTTATCATAGGCACTGAAGCTTTCTTT. The CDR3, completed at both ends by the reference TRBV7-8 and TRBJ1-1 genes, gives the full variable domain GAGVSQSPRYKVAKRGQDVALRCDPISGHVSLFWYQQALGQGPEFLTYFQNEAQLDKSGLPSDRFFAERPEGSVSTLKIQRTQQEDSAVYLCASRDTEFIIGTEAFFGQGTRLTVV.